A single sample is the source of the 6 T cell receptor beta chains below, sequenced in a study of blood T cells in healthy people across ages. A J-beta primer mix and a sample-barcoded 5' primer were used in a second PCR of roughly 7 to 12 cycles. TCRdb re-called the 5' RACE reads with MiXCR, one entry per CDR3 protein. This sample has 600,000 to 650,000 distinct CDR3 sequences, with roughly 53% found just once. The sample taken for sequencing was blood. Receptors originate from a man in his 60s in good health.

CDR3 sequence (DNA): TGTGCCAGCAGCCCGGGGTTGGGGACCCAGTACTTC. Protein sequence: CASSPGLGTQYF. The chain uses TRBV7-2 and TRBJ2-4; D perhaps matches TRBD2 (5 bases). Gene TRBJ2-5 matches the end of the DNA better, so the J call may be wrong. Germline V gene lookup returns CDR1 SGHTA and CDR2 FQGNSA. The CDR3 loop spans 12 amino acids.

The chain joins TRBV24-1 to TRBJ2-1, with 16 nucleotides matching TRBD2. The CDR3 covers 20 residues. Trimming cost V 5 bases and J 2 bases; bases outside gene matches: 11. Looked up from germline, CDR1 is KGHDR and CDR2 is SFDVKD. CDR3 sequence reads: CATSGNPGTSGGATYNEQFF. In nucleotides, the CDR3 is TGTGCCACCAGTGGGAACCCCGGGACTAGCGGGGGGGCAACCTACAATGAGCAGTTCTTC.

This clonotype was recorded only once. The rearrangement joins TRBV6-1 to TRBJ1-2, with 7 bases identical to TRBD1. The CDR3 spans 14 residues. V was clipped by 7 bases and J by 3 bases; unmatched bases: 8. The V gene's germline CDR1 is MNHNS and CDR2 SASEGT. For the CDR3, the DNA is TGTGCCAGCAACCGACAGGGCAGGGACTATGGCTACACCTTC. Protein product: CASNRQGRDYGYTF.

CDR3 in amino acids: CASRTGSVGYGYTF. DNA of the CDR3: TGTGCCAGCAGGACCGGCTCCGTGGGCTATGGCTACACCTTC. The V gene is TRBV6-6, the J gene TRBJ1-2, with D uncertain. Germline CDR1 reads MNHNY; CDR2 reads SVGAGI (reference sequence). The CDR3 sequence is 14 residues long. The V end lost 6 bases, the J end lost 4 bases, and 15 bases lay between the germline ends.

This clonotype came up a few times. This chain uses TRBV7-2 with TRBJ2-1, with D perhaps TRBD2 (7 bases). The CDR3 has 14 residues. The germline V gene encodes CDR1 SGHTA and CDR2 FQGNSA. The ends were cut back, 1 base at V and 9 bases at J, with 13 bases in the middle. The CDR3 region is CASSLGGGATEQFF. For the CDR3, the DNA is TGTGCCAGCAGCTTAGGGGGGGGGGCGACTGAGCAGTTCTTC.

Turning to this clonotype: A much larger clone lies one base from this, so it may be a read error. V gene TRBV5-1 combines with J gene TRBJ1-2, with 9 positions matching TRBD1. CDR3 size: 14 residues. Germline V gene sequence: CDR1 SGHRS, CDR2 YFSETQ. Here the CDR3 DNA reads TGCGCCGGCAGCGATAACAGGGGGCAGAGTGGCTACACCTTC. This encodes CAGSDNRGQSGYTF.